These 25 T cell receptor beta chains were all obtained from the same sample, sequenced in a study of blood T cell repertoires in COVID-19. Generated by immunoSEQ multiplex PCR, the TCRdb table keeps only in-frame clones and is missing some. The table lists roughly 70,000 clones, over 75% of them singletons. The sample was peripheral blood. The receptors originated from a woman aged 80 or older with active or convalescent COVID-19.

In its sample, this clone was seen once. The chain uses TRBV29-1 and TRBJ2-1; tentative D call: TRBD1 (6 bases). V lost 7 bases and J 3 bases, leaving 16 bases between the germline ends. The CDR3 runs 14 residues. In germline, CDR1 is SQVTM, CDR2 ANQGSEA. DNA for the CDR3: TGCAGCGGGGTAGACAGGACGTACTACAATGAGCAGTTCTTC. Its translation is CSGVDRTYYNEQFF.

The rearrangement joins TRBV18 to TRBJ2-7; the D is unclear. V was pared by 5 bases and J by 0 bases, with 17 bases between. CDR1 and CDR2 from the germline V gene are KGHSH and LQKENI. The CDR3 sequence is 16 residues long. This CDR3 reads CASSIFELADSYEQYF. CDR3 in DNA: TGTGCCAGCTCAATTTTCGAGTTGGCGGACTCCTACGAGCAGTACTTC.

The chain couples TRBV4-3 to TRBJ1-2, with D perhaps TRBD1 (5 bases). The CDR3 length is 16 residues. Trimming removed 0 bases at V and 4 bases at J, with 15 bases between. CDR1 LGHNA and CDR2 YSLEER come from the germline V gene. CDR3 in amino acids: CASSQDLLRQFYGYTF. CDR3 DNA: TGCGCCAGCAGCCAAGACCTTTTGAGACAGTTCTATGGCTACACCTTC.

The V gene is TRBV6-2 or TRBV6-3, the J gene TRBJ1-3; D unclear. The ends were cut back, 4 bases at V and 5 bases at J, with 3 bases in the middle. Germline lookup yields CDR1 MNHEY and CDR2 SVGEGT. The CDR3 sequence is 11 residues long. CDR3 region: CASSSRNTIYF. The CDR3 DNA sequence: TGTGCCAGCAGTTCAAGAAACACCATATATTTT.

This chain uses TRBV13 with TRBJ1-2, with TRBD1 matching 9 bases. This CDR3 has 14 residues. Germline V gene data show CDR1 as PRHDT and CDR2 as FYEKMQ (reference sequence). V lost 6 bases to trimming and J lost 8 bases; unmatched junction nucleotides: 10. This CDR3 reads CASRKTGGGKGYTF. The DNA of the CDR3 is TGTGCCAGCAGGAAAACAGGGGGCGGGAAGGGCTACACCTTC.

This clone was recorded only once. The chain uses TRBV7-2 and TRBJ1-5; a possible D gene is TRBD1 (6 bases). Trimming stripped 6 bases from V and 6 bases from J, with 24 bases between. The CDR3 spans 17 residues. Germline V gives CDR1 SGHTA, CDR2 FQGNSA. The CDR3: CASSRGLQGGPSQPQHF. CDR3 nucleotide sequence: TGTGCCAGCAGTCGTGGGTTACAGGGTGGACCGAGTCAGCCCCAGCATTTT. Full variable domain (missing parts from reference TRBV7-2 and TRBJ1-5): GAGVSQSPSNKVTEKGKDVELRCDPISGHTALYWYRQSLGQGLEFLIYFQGNSAPDKSGLPSDRFSAERTGGSVSTLTIQRTQQEDSAVYLCASSRGLQGGPSQPQHFGDGTRLSIL.

The chain recombines TRBV30 with TRBJ1-1; D perhaps matches TRBD1 (5 bases). Deletions cut 3 bases from V and 7 bases from J, with 12 bases between. The CDR3 extends over 12 amino acids. From germline, CDR1 is GTSNPN and CDR2 SVGIG (reference sequence). The CDR3 DNA sequence: TGTGCCTGGAGCCCCGGGGGTGGTGAAGCTTTCTTT. Translated, it gives CAWSPGGGEAFF. Combining the CDR3 with reference TRBV30 and TRBJ1-1 gives the whole variable domain SQTIHQWPATLVQPVGSPLSLECTVEGTSNPNLYWYRQAAGRGLQLLFYSVGIGQISSEVPQNLSASRPQDRQFILSSKKLLLSDSGFYLCAWSPGGGEAFFGQGTRLTVV.

V gene TRBV11-2 combines with J gene TRBJ1-2; no reliable D call. Germline-derived CDR1 and CDR2 are SGHAT and FQNNGV. V lost 2 bases and J 3 bases, leaving 13 bases between the germline ends. The CDR3 length is 15 residues. CDR3 residues: CASSLTQKAYYGYTF. CDR3 in DNA: TGTGCCAGCAGCTTAACACAGAAAGCATACTATGGCTACACCTTC.

The gene calls are TRBV19 and TRBJ1-2; possible D gene TRBD1, 6 bases. This CDR3 has 20 amino acids. Germline V gives CDR1 LNHDA, CDR2 SQIVND (reference sequence). V lost 3 bases to trimming and J lost 5 bases, with 31 bases between them. CDR3 DNA sequence: TGTGCCAGTAGTATTGCGTTTGGGACAACTCCCTACCGGCCAATATATGGCTACACCTTC. It is translated as CASSIAFGTTPYRPIYGYTF.

CDR3 DNA sequence: TGTGCCAGCAAGGAGCGGGGCACAGATACGCAGTATTTT. It codes for CASKERGTDTQYF. The chain combines TRBV7-3 with TRBJ2-3, with D perhaps matching TRBD2 (6 bases). The germline gives CDR1 SGHTA, CDR2 FQGTGA. The V and J ends lost 7 bases and 1 base respectively, with 9 bases between them. This CDR3 contains 13 residues. The full variable domain, its missing parts supplied by reference TRBV7-3 and TRBJ2-3, is GAGVSQTPSNKVTEKGKYVELRCDPISGHTALYWYRQSLGQGPEFLIYFQGTGAADDSGLPNDRFFAVRPEGSVSTLKIQRTERGDSAVYLCASKERGTDTQYFGPGTRLTVL.

The chain has TRBV11-2 and TRBJ1-3, with a tentative D call TRBD1 (6 bases). Trimming pared 5 bases from V and 1 base from J, leaving 9 bases between. The CDR3 sequence is 14 residues long. Germline V gene lookup returns CDR1 SGHAT and CDR2 FQNNGV. This chain's CDR3 is CASSRDRSGNTIYF. The CDR3, as DNA: TGTGCCAGCAGCAGAGACAGGTCTGGAAACACCATATATTTT.

The chain combines TRBV19 with TRBJ1-4; D remains unclear. Germline V CDR1 and CDR2: LNHDA, SQIVND (reference sequence). This CDR3 comprises 15 residues. V shed 4 bases and J shed 0 bases, with 9 bases lying between them. This chain's CDR3 is CASSTVEATNEKLFF. Here the CDR3 DNA reads TGTGCCAGTAGTACGGTGGAGGCAACTAATGAAAAACTGTTTTTT.

The V and J genes are TRBV9 and TRBJ1-3, with D unclear. Per germline, CDR1 SGDLS and CDR2 YYNGEE. V was shortened by 5 bases and J by 0 bases, with 12 bases between the two germline ends. This CDR3 spans 15 amino acids. The CDR3 reads CASSSDLSSGNTIYF. As DNA, the CDR3 is TGTGCCAGCAGTTCTGACTTGAGCTCTGGAAACACCATATATTTT.

The V call is TRBV6-2 or TRBV6-3, the J call TRBJ2-3, with a tentative D call TRBD2 (5 bases). The germline V gene has CDR1 MNHEY and CDR2 SVGEGT. CDR3 length equals 14 residues. V lost 6 bases and J lost 2, with 12 bases in between. CDR3 in amino acids: CASSPPDSTDTQYF. CDR3 nucleotides: TGTGCCAGCAGCCCTCCGGACTCCACAGATACGCAGTATTTT.

V usage is TRBV29-1 and J usage is TRBJ1-6, with 8 bases fitting TRBD1. Germline V gives CDR1 SQVTM, CDR2 ANQGSEA. This CDR3 is built from 13 residues. V lost 5 bases to trimming and J lost 8 bases; unmatched junction nucleotides: 5. Written as DNA, the CDR3 is TGCAGCGTTCAACAGGGGGAGGATTCACCCCTCCACTTT. It encodes CSVQQGEDSPLHF. Drawing the rest from reference TRBV29-1 and TRBJ1-6, the complete variable domain is SAVISQKPSRDICQRGTSLTIQCQVDSQVTMMFWYRQQPGQSLTLIATANQGSEATYESGFVIDKFPISRPNLTFSTLTVSNMSPEDSSIYLCSVQQGEDSPLHFGNGTRLTVT.

V usage is TRBV6-5 and J usage is TRBJ2-7; D unclear. The V gene's germline CDR1 is MNHEY and CDR2 SVGAGI. The V end lost 7 bases, the J end lost 2 bases, and 15 bases lay between the germline ends. The CDR3 loop spans 14 amino acids. This CDR3 reads CASTADSFPYEQYF. The DNA for the CDR3 is TGTGCCAGCACCGCCGACTCCTTCCCCTACGAGCAGTACTTC.

This chain connects TRBV10-3 to TRBJ1-2, with D tentatively TRBD1 (6 bases). Germline CDR1 ENHRY, CDR2 SYGVKD. The CDR3 runs 12 residues. The germline V and J ends were trimmed by 6 bases and 10 bases, with 15 bases remaining between them. CDR3 nucleotides: TGTGCCATCAGACGGGCCGGGGGGCCCTACACCTTC. Protein product: CAIRRAGGPYTF.

CDR3 DNA sequence: TGTGCCAGCAGCCCCGGGACAGGGTATCAGCCCCAGCATTTT. This gives the protein CASSPGTGYQPQHF. The rearrangement uses TRBV7-2 and TRBJ1-5, with TRBD1 matching over 9 bases. The junction had 4 bases not matched to a gene; V was cut back by 5 bases and J by 5 bases. CDR3 size: 14 residues. Looked up from germline, CDR1 is SGHTA and CDR2 is FQGNSA. Combining the CDR3 with reference TRBV7-2 and TRBJ1-5 gives the whole variable domain GAGVSQSPSNKVTEKGKDVELRCDPISGHTALYWYRQSLGQGLEFLIYFQGNSAPDKSGLPSDRFSAERTGGSVSTLTIQRTQQEDSAVYLCASSPGTGYQPQHFGDGTRLSIL.

J is TRBJ1-1 and V is TRBV5-1; 8 positions agree with TRBD1. Looked up from germline, CDR1 is SGHRS and CDR2 is YFSETQ. The CDR3 is made up of 15 amino acids. The ends lost 0 bases at V and 1 base at J; junction bases unmatched: 2. The CDR3 here is CASSLAGGENTEAFF. Written as DNA, the CDR3 is TGCGCCAGCAGCTTGGCAGGGGGCGAGAACACTGAAGCTTTCTTT.

The chain joins TRBV7-6 to TRBJ2-7, with a possible D match to TRBD2 (7 bases). Germline CDR1 reads SGHVS; CDR2 reads FNYEAQ. The V and J ends lost 1 base and 4 bases respectively, with 20 bases between them. The length of the CDR3 is 17 residues. CDR3 residues: CASSLEPVGGGIYEQYF. As DNA, the CDR3 is TGTGCCAGCAGCTTAGAGCCTGTAGGGGGGGGGATTTACGAGCAGTACTTC.

J is TRBJ1-2 and V is TRBV6-5; tentatively, D is TRBD1 (5 bases). V gave up 6 bases and J gave up 0 bases, with 11 bases separating them. Germline V gives CDR1 MNHEY, CDR2 SVGAGI. The CDR3 runs 14 residues. CDR3 in DNA: TGTGCCAGCAGGGGCAGGGCAACTAACTATGGCTACACCTTC. Its protein is CASRGRATNYGYTF.

DNA of the CDR3: TGTGCCAGCAGCTTGGACTATAGCTACGGAAACACCATATATTTT. Its translation: CASSLDYSYGNTIYF. The chain carries TRBV5-4 and TRBJ1-3; D remains unclear. V lost 0 bases and J lost 4, with 11 bases in between. CDR3 length: 15 residues. The germline gives CDR1 SGHNT, CDR2 YYREEE (reference sequence).

J is TRBJ2-1 and V is TRBV2, with 8 bases aligning to TRBD2. CDR1 and CDR2 from the germline V gene are SNHLY and FYNNEI. The CDR3 is 15 residues long. The V segment lost 6 bases and the J segment 7 bases; nucleotides outside the gene matches: 11. The CDR3 coding sequence is TGTGCCAGCAGGCCCCGAACCCGGGGGGGGAATGAGCAGTTCTTC. Encoded protein: CASRPRTRGGNEQFF.

The CDR3 sequence: CASETPGSSGNEQFF. In nucleotides, the CDR3 is TGTGCCAGCGAAACCCCAGGGTCCTCTGGGAATGAGCAGTTCTTC. J is TRBJ2-1 and V is TRBV3-1 (or the pseudogene TRBV3-2); D is perhaps TRBD1 (5 bases). Per the germline V gene, CDR1 is LGHDT and CDR2 is YNNKEL (reference sequence). V was pared by 8 bases and J by 7 bases, with 21 bases between. The CDR3 has 15 amino acids.

This clone was seen a few times. The CDR3 nucleotides read TGTGCCAGCCTACTCGCGGGGGGTTCGGCAGATACGCAGTATTTT. This encodes CASLLAGGSADTQYF. The V call is TRBV7-9, the J call TRBJ2-3; 8 positions agree with TRBD2. CDR3 size: 15 residues. Germline-derived CDR1 and CDR2 are SEHNR and FQNEAQ (reference sequence). The junction had 11 bases not matched to a gene; V was cut back by 8 bases and J by 4 bases.